This T cell receptor (beta chain) was documented in a study of T-cell memory formation after mild COVID-19. About the study: In these data, TCR clusters were largely donor specific.

This CDR3 region has 17 residues. CDR1 is SQVTM, CDR2 ANQGSEA, per germline. Trimming pared 0 bases from V and 1 base from J, leaving 17 bases between. Of note for this clonotype: Its antigen is currently unknown.

MiXCR was run by TCRdb on the 5' RACE reads, yielding one entry per CDR3 protein. The table shows approximately 180,000 distinct CDR3 sequences, with roughly 17% occurring only once. Broader study findings: Contracting clones localized mainly to CM and EM when CD4+ and mainly to EMRA when CD8+. Day 15 to 85 contractors were CD4/CD8 balanced; later expanders leaned CD4+. Detection of some responders pre-infection suggested pre-existing cross-reactive memory T cells participated.

The V gene is TRBV29-1, the J gene TRBJ2-3; a possible D gene is TRBD1 (7 bases). This clonotype was sampled from an adult woman who had mild COVID-19 (a few samples of this study predate the infection). Cell type and time point are not known. The material sequenced was PBMCs or a T cell subset sorted from them (not recorded which). The CDR3 loop is CSVEDRVGGGGTDTQYF. The CDR3 DNA reads TGCAGCGTTGAAGATCGGGTAGGAGGGGGCGGCACAGATACGCAGTATTTT.